This record covers a single TCR beta chain. The data were taken from a study of blood T cell repertoires in COVID-19. The repertoire was sequenced with immunoSEQ multiplex PCR; TCRdb's copy has only in-frame clones and lacks some. Of roughly 250,000 clones detected, 70% to 90% appear once; the ten largest clones hold around 0.97%. The CDR3 is 17 amino acids. CDR1 is MNHEY and CDR2 is SMNVEV in the germline V gene (reference sequence). The J segment lost 5 bases and the V segment lost 4 bases, leaving 11 bases of the junction unmatched. The chain links TRBV27 to TRBJ2-5, with 12 bases identical to TRBD1. The sequence derives from a middle-aged man with acute or convalescent COVID-19. Sequencing input: peripheral blood. Here the CDR3 reads CASSSLRDRGRGETQYF. The CDR3 DNA is TGTGCCAGCAGTTCCCTCCGGGACAGGGGGCGAGGGGAGACCCAGTACTTC.